The sequence of this T cell receptor beta chain was determined in a study of T-cell reconstitution after alpha-beta-depleted transplantation in children (dated by TCRdb to 2016 to 2018). About the full investigation: Using TCR repertoire profiling, the study followed T-cell immune reconstitution in a quantitative way in children after TCRalphabeta/CD19-depleted allogeneic hematopoietic cell transplantation.

This clonotype was counted at least ten times. Its antigen remains undetermined. No base qualities exist here, and no much larger clone lies one base off it. What the authors observed across the whole study: The frequencies of hyperexpanded clones fell over the following months, and after one year, T-cell counts and TCRbeta diversity were mostly attributed to newly produced T cells. Apparently early alphabetaT-cell count recovery about two months after transplant reportedly relied on only several hundred rapidly expanded clones derived from non-depleted graft cells. The high TCRbeta diversity at day 60 in some patients was ascribed to recipient T cells and intrathymic progenitors that had survived conditioning.

CDR1 and CDR2 are read off the germline V gene as ENHRY and SYGVKD. The CDR3 sequence holds 13 residues, the cysteine and phenylalanine included. Only the CDR3 part of the read is kept: 39 bases, read in frame from the first base. Relative to germline, V is 10 bases shorter and J is 6 bases shorter, with 15 bases between their ends. Libraries were constructed by PCR. This sample was sequenced with an Illumina HiSeq 2500. Molecular barcoding was employed in the preparation of TCR libraries, with unique molecular identifiers being used to normalize TCRbeta repertoire quantification. The public reads were run again by TCRdb, first through fastp at Q25 and then through MiXCR, and only productive beta chains were kept. Rows matching on CDR3 protein sequence are summarized as one entry with the most common DNA and genes. A total of hundreds of thousands of distinct CDR3 sequences appear in this sample, around 14% of them only once. Of the sample, about 0.79% is held by the ten largest clones.

The treatment or condition label, read with the paper, signifies: allogeneic hematopoietic cell transplantation with graft depleted of TCRalphabeta T cells and CD19 B cells. The children who served as transplant recipients had been given grafts of TCRalphabeta/CD19-depleted allogeneic hematopoietic cells. The sequence was collected from a girl aged 2-10 years with congenital amegakaryocytic thrombocytopenia, due to receive a stem cell transplant. The chain is made from TRBV10-3 and TRBJ2-2; perhaps TRBD2 is the D gene, with 5 bases matching. Sequenced here: PBMCs, sampled before TCRalphabeta/CD19-depleted stem cell transplant. Here the CDR3 is given as CATTGGIAGELFF. In nucleotide form, the sequence is TGTGCCACAACCGGAGGAATCGCCGGGGAGCTGTTTTTT.